These T cell receptor beta chains were read from a single sample in a study of shared clonotypes between healthy human individuals. Here immunoSEQ multiplex PCR was the method, and the copy in TCRdb shows in-frame clones only, minus some. The repertoire holds approximately 1,500,000 clones, with 95% to 99% as singletons. Specimen: naive CD4+ T cells sorted from blood. Receptors were obtained from a man aged 30-40 years in good health. Both conserved end residues are part of each CDR3. Each record gives: D gene, CDR3 length, J gene, clone size, V gene, CDR3 DNA, CDR3 protein. D genes are given only for firm matches. Only part of the rows carry a size: once, few, many, or a class if the clone is expanded.

TRBD1 | 14 | TRBJ2-7 | NA | TRBV6-6 | TGTGCCAGCAGTTACCTAGACAGGGTAGACGAGCAGTACTTC | CASSYLDRVDEQYF
NA | 15 | TRBJ2-3 | NA | TRBV14 | TGTGCCAGCAGCCAAGAGACAGGTCGCACAGATACGCAGTATTTT | CASSQETGRTDTQYF
NA | 15 | TRBJ2-1 | NA | TRBV6-5 | TGTGCCAGCAGCCGGATTAGTTTCCTCAACAATGAGCAGTTCTTC | CASSRISFLNNEQFF
TRBD1 | 12 | TRBJ1-2 | NA | TRBV5-4 | TGTGCCAGCAAGGACAGGAACTATGGCTACACCTTC | CASKDRNYGYTF
NA | 16 | TRBJ2-7 | NA | TRBV6-5 | TGTGCCAGCAGTTACTCGCGGAGGGGTCGCTCCTACGAGCAGTACTTC | CASSYSRRGRSYEQYF
NA | 16 | TRBJ2-7 | once | TRBV28 | TGTGCCAGCATCGATCCCCGGGGCAGATACCGCCACGAGCAGTACTTC | CASIDPRGRYRHEQYF
TRBD1 | 15 | TRBJ2-2 | NA | TRBV18 | TGTGCCAGCTCAAGGACAGGGAGTCGCACCGGGGAGCTGTTTTTT | CASSRTGSRTGELFF
TRBD2 | 16 | TRBJ2-3 | NA | TRBV5-1 | TGCGCCAGCAGCTTGGGTCTAGCGGATAGCACAGATACGCAGTATTTT | CASSLGLADSTDTQYF
NA | 16 | TRBJ2-3 | NA | TRBV9 | TGTGCCAGCAGCGCTGAGGCCCAGGGTTGGGCAGATACGCAGTATTTT | CASSAEAQGWADTQYF
NA | 15 | TRBJ2-5 | NA | TRBV18 | TGTGCCAGCTCACCTTGGGGCGGCGTAGGAGAGACCCAGTACTTC | CASSPWGGVGETQYF
TRBD2 | 13 | TRBJ2-1 | NA | TRBV14 | TGTGCCAGCAGGAGCGGGATATACAATGAGCAGTTCTTC | CASRSGIYNEQFF
TRBD2 | 16 | TRBJ2-2 | NA | TRBV11-2 | TGTGCCAGCAGCATAGGGACCAGCGGGGGGACCGGGGAGCTGTTTTTT | CASSIGTSGGTGELFF
NA | 13 | TRBJ1-1 | NA | TRBV5-1 | TGCGCCAGCAGCTTGGAGGCCGACACTGAAGCTTTCTTT | CASSLEADTEAFF
NA | 12 | TRBJ2-1 | NA | TRBV5-5 | TGTGCCAGCAGCTTAGGGGGAGGATGGCAGTTCTTC | CASSLGGGWQFF
NA | 13 | TRBJ1-3 | NA | TRBV29-1 | TGCAGCGCCGGGACGTTCTCTGGAAACACCATATATTTT | CSAGTFSGNTIYF
TRBD1 | 13 | TRBJ2-7 | NA | TRBV29-1 | TGCAGCGCCCGGTCGCAGGGGGCCTACGAGCAGTACTTC | CSARSQGAYEQYF
NA | 17 | TRBJ1-1 | NA | TRBV7-9 | TGTGCCAGCAGCTTAGGGCAGGGATGGGTAAGGTTTACTGAAGCTTTCTTT | CASSLGQGWVRFTEAFF
NA | 16 | TRBJ1-2 | NA | TRBV4-1 | TGCGCCAGCAGCCCCATAGTAGGCTCGTTTGGCTATGGCTACACCTTC | CASSPIVGSFGYGYTF
NA | 12 | TRBJ2-3 | NA | TRBV28 | TGTGCCAGCCGGTTTGGAACAGATACGCAGTATTTT | CASRFGTDTQYF
TRBD1 | 16 | TRBJ1-3 | NA | TRBV18 | TGTGCCAGCTCACCGGGGACAGGGAACTCTGGAAACACCATATATTTT | CASSPGTGNSGNTIYF
NA | 15 | TRBJ2-7 | NA | TRBV27 | TGTGCCAGCAGTTTGAGGGGGGGACGACCCTACGAGCAGTACTTC | CASSLRGGRPYEQYF
TRBD1 | 15 | TRBJ1-2 | NA | TRBV15 | TGTGCCACCAGCAGGGGGACAGGGGGCAACTATGGCTACACCTTC | CATSRGTGGNYGYTF
TRBD2 | 15 | TRBJ2-1 | NA | TRBV5-6 | TGTGCCAGCAGCGGGAGCGGGAGCGGCTACAATGAGCAGTTCTTC | CASSGSGSGYNEQFF
NA | 15 | TRBJ2-7 | NA | TRBV5-1 | TGCGCCAGCAGCTTGACATCTTCCCGGCTCTACGAGCAGTACTTC | CASSLTSSRLYEQYF
NA | 15 | TRBJ2-1 | NA | TRBV6-1 | TGTGCCAGCAGTGAAGAACAGGGAACCTACAATGAGCAGTTCTTC | CASSEEQGTYNEQFF
NA | 14 | TRBJ2-3 | NA | TRBV7-6 | TGTGCCAGCAGCTTACTGGTAGACTCAGATACGCAGTATTTT | CASSLLVDSDTQYF
TRBD2 | 16 | TRBJ2-7 | once | TRBV27 | TGTGCCAGCGGAAGAATTCTAGCGGGAGGGACCTACGAGCAGTACTTC | CASGRILAGGTYEQYF
NA | 15 | TRBJ1-1 | NA | TRBV7-9 | TGTGCCAGCAGCTTAGATGGAGCGCTGAACACTGAAGCTTTCTTT | CASSLDGALNTEAFF
NA | 15 | TRBJ1-4 | NA | TRBV28 | TGTGCCAGCAGCCTCGACAGGAGAAGAGTAGGAAAACTGTTTTTT | CASSLDRRRVGKLFF
TRBD2 | 15 | TRBJ2-1 | NA | TRBV7-8 | TGTGCCAGCAGCTCTCCCGGGACTAGCCTAAATGAGCAGTTCTTC | CASSSPGTSLNEQFF
NA | 12 | TRBJ2-2 | NA | TRBV19 | TGTGCCAGTAGTATAGTTAGAGGGGAGCTGTTTTTT | CASSIVRGELFF
TRBD2 | 17 | TRBJ2-7 | once | TRBV11-2 | TGTGCCAGCAGCTTAGGGACTAGCGGGAGGGGGTCCTACGAGCAGTACTTC | CASSLGTSGRGSYEQYF
NA | 13 | TRBJ2-7 | NA | TRBV28 | TGTGCCAGCAGCCCCGCCCAGTCCAACGAGCAGTACTTC | CASSPAQSNEQYF
TRBD2 | 17 | TRBJ2-5 | NA | TRBV5-6 | TGTGCCAGCAGCCTACGGACTAGCGGTACCTCGATTGGGACCCAGTACTTC | CASSLRTSGTSIGTQYF
NA | 15 | TRBJ2-1 | NA | TRBV27 | TGTGCCAGCAGTCCGCCGGGTTCCCCCCGCAATGAGCAGTTCTTC | CASSPPGSPRNEQFF
TRBD1 | 15 | TRBJ1-5 | NA | TRBV9 | TGTGCCAGCAGCGTGGAGGGGGCGCGCAATCAGCCCCAGCATTTT | CASSVEGARNQPQHF
NA | 12 | TRBJ2-7 | NA | TRBV5-1 | TGCGCCAGCAGCCCATCAGGAGTAGAGCAGTACTTC | CASSPSGVEQYF
NA | 14 | TRBJ2-7 | NA | TRBV9 | TGTGCCAGCAGCGTAGGAGTCGAACCCTACGAGCAGTACTTC | CASSVGVEPYEQYF
TRBD2 | 15 | TRBJ2-3 | NA | TRBV7-8 | TGTGCCAGCAGCTACAAGCTAGCGGAAACAGATACGCAGTATTTT | CASSYKLAETDTQYF
NA | 14 | TRBJ2-7 | NA | TRBV21-1 | TGTGCCAGCAGCAAAGTACCCTGGATGGACGAGCAGTACTTC | CASSKVPWMDEQYF
NA | 13 | TRBJ1-1 | NA | TRBV10-2 | TGCGCCAGCAAATTGGGCATGGGGACTGAAGCTTTCTTT | CASKLGMGTEAFF
TRBD2 | 15 | TRBJ2-1 | NA | TRBV18 | TGTGCCAGCTCCCCTCCCCGAGGAGCGGGACGTGAGCAGTTCTTC | CASSPPRGAGREQFF
NA | 14 | TRBJ2-2 | NA | TRBV14 | TGTGCCAGCAGCCAAGTGGGCTACACCGGGGAGCTGTTTTTT | CASSQVGYTGELFF
NA | 14 | TRBJ2-1 | once | TRBV11-2 | TGTGCCAGCACCCCACACACTAGAGGGGATGAGCAGTTCTTC | CASTPHTRGDEQFF
NA | 11 | TRBJ2-1 | NA | TRBV11-2 | TGTGCCAGCAGGGGGGCCTATGAGCAGTTCTTC | CASRGAYEQFF
TRBD2 | 13 | TRBJ2-5 | NA | TRBV27 | TGTGCCACTCGGGCTAGCGGGATAGAGACCCAGTACTTC | CATRASGIETQYF
TRBD1 | 17 | TRBJ2-5 | NA | TRBV4-1 | TGCGCCAGCAGCCAGTACAGGGGGAGTAGCGAGGTAGAGACCCAGTACTTC | CASSQYRGSSEVETQYF
NA | 13 | TRBJ1-5 | once | TRBV13 | TGTGCCAGCAGCAGAGGGGGAGGTCAGCCCCAGCATTTT | CASSRGGGQPQHF
TRBD1 | 15 | TRBJ2-7 | NA | TRBV6-5 | TGTGCCAGCAGTTACCAACAGGGGTTGATGTACGAGCAGTACTTC | CASSYQQGLMYEQYF
NA | 14 | TRBJ2-1 | NA | TRBV7-9 | TGTGCCAGCAGCCCCCTGACTAGAAGCAATGAGCAGTTCTTC | CASSPLTRSNEQFF
NA | 17 | TRBJ2-1 | once | TRBV10-3 | TGTGCCATCAGTGAGATGCAAACTAGCTCAGTTTACAATGAGCAGTTCTTC | CAISEMQTSSVYNEQFF
NA | 15 | TRBJ2-7 | once | TRBV5-6 | TGTGCCAGCAGCTTCGGGGCAGGGAGATCCTACGAGCAGTACTTC | CASSFGAGRSYEQYF
NA | 15 | TRBJ2-5 | NA | TRBV5-4 | TGTGCCAGCAGCCTGGCAGGGCTAGCGAAAGAGACCCAGTACTTC | CASSLAGLAKETQYF
TRBD1 | 12 | TRBJ2-3 | NA | TRBV11-2 | TGTGCCAGCAGCGACCGGACAGGGTTCGGGTATTTT | CASSDRTGFGYF